This T cell receptor beta chain emerged from a study of blood T cell repertoires in COVID-19. CDR1 LGHNT and CDR2 FRNRAP come from the germline V gene. V lost 5 bases to trimming and J lost 7 bases; unmatched junction nucleotides: 7. CDR3 length equals 14 residues. Some clones are missing from TCRdb's copy, which holds only in-frame ones; the method was immunoSEQ multiplex PCR. The sample includes under 200,000 clones, around 80% of them seen just once. This clone was seen a single time. Study members were between 18 and 89 years old and lived in 24 US regions. Clinical histories supplied by participants themselves formed the basis of cohort assignment. What the recovered Cohort 3 donors had was two negative PCRs, clearance, or symptom resolution.

Sequences were obtained from PBMCs or T cells enriched from blood (not recorded which). J is TRBJ1-1 and V is TRBV12-5; 10 nucleotides line up with TRBD1. The TCR comes from a man in his forties or fifties who had recovered from COVID-19. CDR3 in amino acids: CASGAGQGTVEAFF. CDR3 DNA: TGTGCTAGTGGTGCGGGACAGGGGACGGTTGAAGCTTTCTTT.